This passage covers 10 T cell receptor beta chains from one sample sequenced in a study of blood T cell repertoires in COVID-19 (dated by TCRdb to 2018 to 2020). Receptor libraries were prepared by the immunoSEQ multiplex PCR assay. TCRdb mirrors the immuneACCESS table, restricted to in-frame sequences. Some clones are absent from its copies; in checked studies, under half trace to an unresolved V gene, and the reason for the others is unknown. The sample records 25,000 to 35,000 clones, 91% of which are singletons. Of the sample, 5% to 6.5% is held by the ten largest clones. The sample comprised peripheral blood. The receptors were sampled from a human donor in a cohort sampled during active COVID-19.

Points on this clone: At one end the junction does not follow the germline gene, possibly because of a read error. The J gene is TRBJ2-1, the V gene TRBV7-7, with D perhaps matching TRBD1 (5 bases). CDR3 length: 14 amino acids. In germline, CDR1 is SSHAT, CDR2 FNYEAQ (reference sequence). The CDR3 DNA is TGTGCTAGCAGCTTCTCAGGGTCGCAAAATGAGCAGTTCTTC. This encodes CASSFSGSQNEQFF.

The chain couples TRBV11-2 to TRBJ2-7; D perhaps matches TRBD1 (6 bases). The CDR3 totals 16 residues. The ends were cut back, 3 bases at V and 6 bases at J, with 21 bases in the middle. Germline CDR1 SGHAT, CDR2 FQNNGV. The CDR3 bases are TGTGCCAGCAGCTTTACGATCCAGGGGATGGGTTCCGAGCAGTACGTC. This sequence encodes CASSFTIQGMGSEQYV.

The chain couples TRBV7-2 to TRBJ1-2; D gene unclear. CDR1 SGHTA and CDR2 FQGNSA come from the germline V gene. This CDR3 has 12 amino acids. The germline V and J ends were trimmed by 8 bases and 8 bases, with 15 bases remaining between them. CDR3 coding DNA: TGTGCCAGCCGAGACCCCCTCGGGGGCTACACCTTC. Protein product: CASRDPLGGYTF.

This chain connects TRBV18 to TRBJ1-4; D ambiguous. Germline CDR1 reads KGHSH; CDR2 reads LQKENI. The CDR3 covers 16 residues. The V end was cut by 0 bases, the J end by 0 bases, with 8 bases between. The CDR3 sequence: CASSPPNGATNEKLFF. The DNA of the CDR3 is TGTGCCAGCTCACCACCTAACGGAGCAACTAATGAAAAACTGTTTTTT.

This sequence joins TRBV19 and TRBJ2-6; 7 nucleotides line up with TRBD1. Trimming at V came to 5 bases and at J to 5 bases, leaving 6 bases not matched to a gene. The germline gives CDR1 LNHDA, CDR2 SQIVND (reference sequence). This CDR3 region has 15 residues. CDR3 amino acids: CASSVQGQRANVLTF. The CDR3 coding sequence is TGTGCCAGTAGTGTACAGGGGCAGAGGGCCAACGTCCTGACTTTC. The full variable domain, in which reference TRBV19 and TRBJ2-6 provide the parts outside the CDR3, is DGGITQSPKYLFRKEGQNVTLSCEQNLNHDAMYWYRQDPGQGLRLIYYSQIVNDFQKGDIAEGYSVSREKKESFPLTVTSAQKNPTAFYLCASSVQGQRANVLTFGAGSRLTVL.

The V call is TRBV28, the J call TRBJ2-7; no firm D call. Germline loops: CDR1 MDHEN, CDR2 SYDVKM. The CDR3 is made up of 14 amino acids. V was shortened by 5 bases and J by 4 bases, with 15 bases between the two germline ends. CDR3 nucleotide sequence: TGTGCCAGCAGTCCGAACCAGATATTTTACGAGCAGTACGTC. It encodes CASSPNQIFYEQYV.

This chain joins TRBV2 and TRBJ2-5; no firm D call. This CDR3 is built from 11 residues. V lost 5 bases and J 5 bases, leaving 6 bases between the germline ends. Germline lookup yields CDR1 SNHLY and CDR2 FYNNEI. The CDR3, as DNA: TGTGCCAGCAGTTCCTACGAGACCCAGTACTTC. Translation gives CASSSYETQYF. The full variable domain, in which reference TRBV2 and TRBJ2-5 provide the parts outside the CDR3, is EPEVTQTPSHQVTQMGQEVILRCVPISNHLYFYWYRQILGQKVEFLVSFYNNEISEKSEIFDDQFSVERPDGSNFTLKIRSTKLEDSAMYFCASSSYETQYFGPGTRLLVL.

CDR3 residues: CASSSGGGIIYEQYV. Written as DNA, the CDR3 is TGTGCCAGCAGCAGTGGGGGGGGGATAATCTACGAGCAGTACGTC. V is TRBV28 and J is TRBJ2-7; the match to TRBD2 covers 7 bases. This CDR3 has 15 amino acids. With V trimmed by 6 bases and J by 3 bases, 11 bases remained unmatched. Germline CDR1 MDHEN, CDR2 SYDVKM.

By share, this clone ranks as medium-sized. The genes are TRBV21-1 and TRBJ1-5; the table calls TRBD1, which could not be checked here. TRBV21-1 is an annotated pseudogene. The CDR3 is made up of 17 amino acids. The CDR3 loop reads CASSKGLVHSSNQPQHF. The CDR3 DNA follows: TGTGCCAGCAGCAAAGGCCTGGTCCACAGTAGCAATCAGCCCCAGCATTTT.

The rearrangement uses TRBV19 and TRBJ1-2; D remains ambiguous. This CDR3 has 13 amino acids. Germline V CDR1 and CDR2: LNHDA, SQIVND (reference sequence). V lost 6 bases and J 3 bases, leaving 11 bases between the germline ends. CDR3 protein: CASSEAIYYGYTF. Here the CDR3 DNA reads TGTGCCAGTAGCGAGGCGATCTACTATGGCTACACCTTC.